Following are 31 T cell receptor beta chains from one sample sequenced in a study of identical twins. TCRdb reprocessed the 5' RACE reads via MiXCR and lists one record per CDR3 protein. Counted here are roughly 700,000 distinct CDR3 sequences, 8.6% occurring once; the ten biggest clones make up 0.98%. These same data were also listed under a study on yellow fever vaccine responses in identical twins.

The sample taken for sequencing was PBMCs. These receptors originate from a woman aged 18-30 years in good health.

There are a few counts of this clonotype. V gene TRBV19 combines with J gene TRBJ2-1, with TRBD2 as a possible D gene (5 bases). The CDR3 runs to 14 residues. Germline CDR1 is LNHDA and CDR2 is SQIVND (reference sequence). Trimming took off 2 bases at V and 2 bases at J, with 7 bases between the two ends. This CDR3 is CASSIRGTYNEQFF. As DNA, the CDR3 is TGTGCCAGTAGTATAAGAGGGACCTACAATGAGCAGTTCTTC.

The chain couples TRBV6-1 to TRBJ1-2; D not resolved. V was clipped by 6 bases and J by 2 bases, with 7 bases between them. The germline CDR1 and CDR2 sequences are MNHNS and SASEGT. CDR3 length equals 12 residues. CDR3 sequence: CASRAGNYGYTF. The CDR3 DNA is TGTGCCAGCAGGGCAGGAAACTATGGCTACACCTTC.

This clonotype was observed a few times. V usage is TRBV29-1 and J usage is TRBJ2-7; 8 bases line up with TRBD2. The CDR3 has 15 residues. Per the germline V gene, CDR1 is SQVTM and CDR2 is ANQGSEA. Unmatched junction bases numbered 6, after V lost 0 bases and J lost 2 bases. The CDR3 protein is CSVEEQTSVAYEQYF. The CDR3 coding sequence is TGCAGCGTTGAAGAGCAGACTAGCGTTGCCTACGAGCAGTACTTC.

Concerning this clonotype itself: This sequence may be a read error, since a much larger clone differs from it by one base. For the CDR3, the DNA is TGTGCCTGGAGTACTAACAATGAGCAGTTCTTC. This encodes CAWSTNNEQFF. The chain uses TRBV30 and TRBJ2-1; the D is unclear. V was cut by 2 bases and J by 5 bases, with 4 bases left in between. The CDR3 is made up of 11 amino acids. Germline assignment: CDR1 GTSNPN and CDR2 SVGIG (reference sequence). Full variable domain (missing parts from reference TRBV30 and TRBJ2-1): SQTIHQWPATLVQPVGSPLSLECTVEGTSNPNLYWYRQAAGRGLQLLFYSVGIGQISSEVPQNLSASRPQDRQFILSSKKLLLSDSGFYLCAWSTNNEQFFGPGTRLTVL.

This clonotype has ten or more counts. The chain combines TRBV27 with TRBJ2-3, with D perhaps assigned TRBD1 or TRBD2 (5 bases each). V lost 5 bases to trimming and J lost 2 bases, with 20 bases between them. The V gene's germline CDR1 is MNHEY and CDR2 SMNVEV (reference sequence). The CDR3 has 17 residues. CDR3 amino acids: CASSILPGAGPTDTQYF. As DNA, the CDR3 is TGTGCCAGCAGTATCCTCCCCGGGGCAGGGCCCACAGATACGCAGTATTTT.

J is TRBJ2-1 and V is TRBV27; D possibly corresponds to TRBD1 (6 bases). The CDR3 has 16 amino acids. Trimming removed 0 bases from V and 0 bases from J, with 9 bases in between. Germline V CDR1 and CDR2: MNHEY, SMNVEV (reference sequence). The CDR3 reads CASSLSEGDSYNEQFF. The CDR3 DNA sequence: TGTGCCAGCAGTTTATCCGAGGGGGACTCCTACAATGAGCAGTTCTTC.

This chain links TRBV6-1 with TRBJ2-3, with a tentative D call TRBD1 (6 bases). Germline V lookup: CDR1 MNHNS, CDR2 SASEGT. CDR3 length: 14 amino acids. V shed 8 bases and J shed 2 bases, with 14 bases lying between them. CDR3 protein: CASGRTAFTDTQYF. As DNA, the CDR3 is TGTGCCAGCGGACGGACAGCCTTCACAGATACGCAGTATTTT.

This clonotype was detected ten times or more. The rearrangement links TRBV5-1 to TRBJ1-2; no clear D gene. The CDR3 loop spans 11 amino acids. The germline CDR1 and CDR2 sequences are SGHRS and YFSETQ. V lost 5 bases and J lost 4, with 6 bases in between. DNA for the CDR3: TGCGCCAGCAGGGACGGCTATGGCTACACCTTC. Translating it yields CASRDGYGYTF.

The table lists this clonotype with a few counts. The gene calls are TRBV9 and TRBJ2-6, with D perhaps TRBD1 or TRBD2 (5 bases each). This CDR3 has 17 amino acids. CDR1 is SGDLS, CDR2 YYNGEE, per germline. V gave up 1 base and J gave up 0 bases, with 11 bases separating them. The CDR3 loop is CASSVRDGDSGANVLTF. The CDR3 DNA reads TGTGCCAGCAGCGTAAGGGACGGTGACTCTGGGGCCAACGTCCTGACTTTC.

The sample holds a few counts of this clonotype. The genes are TRBV29-1 and TRBJ2-5; the D gene is possibly TRBD1 (5 bases). With 4 bases removed from V and 5 bases from J, the gap between germline ends came to 11 bases. The CDR3 runs 12 residues. From germline, CDR1 is SQVTM and CDR2 ANQGSEA. CDR3 residues: CSVVGDGETQYF. The CDR3 coding sequence is TGCAGCGTTGTAGGGGATGGGGAGACCCAGTACTTC.

The V call is TRBV4-3, the J call TRBJ2-1; D may match TRBD1 or TRBD2 (5 bases each). Germline values: CDR1 LGHNA, CDR2 YSLEER. V was cut by 4 bases and J by 0 bases, with 10 bases left in between. The CDR3 contains 15 residues. CDR3 sequence (DNA): TGCGCCAGCAGCCGGGACGCAAGCTCCTACAATGAGCAGTTCTTC. Translated: CASSRDASSYNEQFF.

The chain recombines TRBV14 with TRBJ2-5, with a weak D call TRBD2 (6 bases). Trimming took 4 bases from V and 5 from J, leaving 17 bases between them. Per germline, CDR1 SGHDN and CDR2 FVKESK. This CDR3 has 15 residues. Here the CDR3 DNA reads TGTGCCAGCAGCCCAAAAACGGCGGGAAAGGAGACCCAGTACTTC. This codes for CASSPKTAGKETQYF. The full variable domain, rest sourced from reference TRBV14 and TRBJ2-5, is EAGVTQFPSHSVIEKGQTVTLRCDPISGHDNLYWYRRVMGKEIKFLLHFVKESKQDESGMPNNRFLAERTGGTYSTLKVQPAELEDSGVYFCASSPKTAGKETQYFGPGTRLLVL.

The J gene is TRBJ2-3, the V gene TRBV11-2; 7 bases are shared with TRBD1. Germline CDR1 and CDR2: SGHAT and FQNNGV. The CDR3 extends over 17 amino acids. The J segment lost 5 bases and the V segment lost 5 bases, leaving 16 bases of the junction unmatched. Here the CDR3 DNA reads TGTGCCAGCAGCCCAGGGGGTATGGGGGTCGTGGGAGATACGCAGTATTTT. It yields the protein CASSPGGMGVVGDTQYF.

In its sample, this clonotype was seen a few times. CDR3 nucleotide sequence: TGCAGTGTTCACGGGGCCCTTAATGAGCAGTTCTTC. Translation: CSVHGALNEQFF. This sequence joins TRBV20-1 and TRBJ2-1; either TRBD1 or TRBD2 may supply D (5 bases each). The CDR3 consists of 12 residues. The germline CDR1 and CDR2 sequences are DFQATT and SNEGSKA (reference sequence). V gave up 7 bases and J gave up 7 bases, with 14 bases separating them.

This clonotype was found many times. The gene calls are TRBV7-9 and TRBJ1-4; TRBD1 agrees at 8 bases. Germline trimming cut 0 bases from V and 6 bases from J; bases unmatched to any gene: 0. This CDR3 is 14 amino acids long. Germline lookup yields CDR1 SEHNR and CDR2 FQNEAQ (reference sequence). CDR3 coding DNA: TGTGCCAGCAGCTTAGCGACAGGGGATGAAAAACTGTTTTTT. Protein product: CASSLATGDEKLFF.

V usage is TRBV29-1 and J usage is TRBJ2-3; 7 bases agree with TRBD2. CDR1 is SQVTM, CDR2 ANQGSEA, per germline. The CDR3 totals 14 residues. After removal of 6 bases from V and 4 bases from J, the junction contained 10 bases not matched to a gene. The CDR3 nucleotides read TGCAGCGTACCAGCGGGAATGGGCCCAGATACGCAGTATTTT. Its protein is CSVPAGMGPDTQYF.

This clonotype showed up just a few times. The chain links TRBV24-1 to TRBJ2-1; D is perhaps TRBD1 (6 bases). Germline values: CDR1 KGHDR, CDR2 SFDVKD. V lost 3 bases to trimming and J lost 15 bases, with 17 bases between them. The CDR3 contains 13 residues. The CDR3 DNA reads as TGTGCCACCAGTGATGCGCCGGGACACGTAATGTTCTTC. It specifies CATSDAPGHVMFF.

This clonotype has a handful of counts. The V and J genes are TRBV11-2 and TRBJ2-7; the match to TRBD2 covers 7 bases. CDR1 and CDR2 from the germline V gene are SGHAT and FQNNGV. There are 18 residues in the CDR3. The V and J ends lost 4 bases and 0 bases, in that order; junction bases with no gene match: 15. In nucleotides, the CDR3 is TGTGCCAGCAGCTCGATTTTCCAACTAGCGAATAGCTCCTACGAGCAGTACTTC. Translated: CASSSIFQLANSSYEQYF. The variable domain in full, completed from reference TRBV11-2 and TRBJ2-7, reads EAGVAQSPRYKIIEKRQSVAFWCNPISGHATLYWYQQILGQGPKLLIQFQNNGVVDDSQLPKDRFSAERLKGVDSTLKIQPAKLEDSAVYLCASSSIFQLANSSYEQYFGPGTRLTVT.

The V call is TRBV27, the J call TRBJ2-7, with 9 bases aligning to TRBD2. V shed 3 bases and J 1 base; nucleotides not matched to a gene: 1. Looked up from germline, CDR1 is MNHEY and CDR2 is SMNVEV (reference sequence). The CDR3 is made up of 14 amino acids. The CDR3 region is CASSLSGRSYEQYF. In DNA form, the CDR3 reads TGTGCCAGCAGTTTGAGCGGGAGGTCCTACGAGCAGTACTTC.

This clonotype came up many times. This sequence joins TRBV12-3 or TRBV12-4 and TRBJ2-1; 9 positions agree with TRBD2. Losses at the gene ends were 5 bases for V and 0 bases for J; bases not matched to a gene: 2. This CDR3 is built from 15 residues. CDR3 DNA sequence: TGTGCCAGCAGTCTGCGGGGGGGCTCCTACAATGAGCAGTTCTTC. It specifies CASSLRGGSYNEQFF.

The J gene is TRBJ1-1, the V gene TRBV4-1; 7 nucleotides align to TRBD1. The CDR3 sequence is 15 residues long. Germline V gives CDR1 MGHRA, CDR2 YSYEKL. Losses at the gene ends were 4 bases for V and 4 bases for J; bases not matched to a gene: 9. The CDR3 sequence is CASSRRHRGGTEAFF. In nucleotides, the CDR3 is TGCGCCAGCAGCCGACGCCACAGGGGAGGCACTGAAGCTTTCTTT.

This clonotype was counted between two and nine times. The J gene is TRBJ2-1, the V gene TRBV29-1; 7 bases agree with TRBD1. This CDR3 is 12 amino acids long. CDR1 and CDR2 (germline): SQVTM, ANQGSEA. Trimming cost V 6 bases and J 8 bases; bases outside gene matches: 7. CDR3 nucleotide sequence: TGCAGCGTGTCGACAGGGCGGGATGAGCAGTTCTTC. It codes for CSVSTGRDEQFF.

There are a few counts of this clonotype. This chain links TRBV12-3 or TRBV12-4 with TRBJ1-6, with D maybe TRBD1 (6 bases). This CDR3 has 14 residues. The V end was cut by 5 bases, the J end by 8 bases, with 13 bases between. The CDR3 reads CASSPEGVYSPLHF. The CDR3 coding sequence is TGTGCCAGCAGTCCCGAGGGGGTTTATTCACCCCTCCACTTT.

The V and J genes are TRBV6-1 and TRBJ2-2, with D hard to call. Germline V gene lookup returns CDR1 MNHNS and CDR2 SASEGT. Trimming removed 2 bases from V and 6 bases from J, with 10 bases in between. The CDR3 runs 14 residues. DNA of the CDR3: TGTGCCAGCAGTGAATTATCTGGGGCCGGGGAGCTGTTTTTT. This encodes CASSELSGAGELFF.

The chain has TRBV29-1 and TRBJ1-1; no reliable D call. The germline V gene has CDR1 SQVTM and CDR2 ANQGSEA. The CDR3 has 13 amino acids. Trimming pared 0 bases from V and 6 bases from J, leaving 11 bases between. CDR3 loop: CSVEEWSESEAFF. The DNA of the CDR3 is TGCAGCGTTGAAGAGTGGTCAGAATCTGAAGCTTTCTTT.

The table lists this clonotype with a few counts. The chain couples TRBV29-1 to TRBJ2-5; TRBD1 agrees at 7 bases. This CDR3 spans 14 amino acids. Germline values: CDR1 SQVTM, CDR2 ANQGSEA. With V trimmed by 4 bases and J by 4 bases, 9 bases remained unmatched. This CDR3 reads CSVVDRARGETQYF. The CDR3 nucleotides are TGCAGCGTTGTTGACAGGGCGAGGGGAGAGACCCAGTACTTC.

This clonotype was observed a handful of times. The rearrangement links TRBV11-1 to TRBJ2-1, with TRBD1 as a possible D gene (6 bases). CDR1 SGHAT and CDR2 FQDESV come from the germline V gene (reference sequence). This CDR3 is built from 13 residues. The V end lost 5 bases, the J end lost 9 bases, and 14 bases lay between the germline ends. The CDR3 here is CASSPGRQAEQFF. In nucleotides, the CDR3 is TGTGCCAGCAGCCCAGGCCGACAGGCTGAGCAGTTCTTC. The whole variable domain, filled in from reference TRBV11-1 and TRBJ2-1, reads EAEVAQSPRYKITEKSQAVAFWCDPISGHATLYWYRQILGQGPELLVQFQDESVVDDSQLPKDRFSAERLKGVDSTLKIQPAELGDSAMYLCASSPGRQAEQFFGPGTRLTVL.

In this sample, this clonotype turned up a few times. V is TRBV28 and J is TRBJ1-3, with D hard to call. Looked up from germline, CDR1 is MDHEN and CDR2 is SYDVKM. Trimming took off 7 bases at V and 1 base at J, with 8 bases between the two ends. The CDR3 extends over 13 amino acids. CDR3 DNA: TGTGCCAGCACTATCCGATCTGGAAACACCATATATTTT. Protein sequence: CASTIRSGNTIYF.

V usage is TRBV6-2 or TRBV6-3 and J usage is TRBJ2-3, with D unresolved. V dropped 2 bases and J dropped 4 bases, with 10 bases sitting between them. The germline CDR1 and CDR2 sequences are MNHEY and SVGEGT. The CDR3 loop spans 14 amino acids. The CDR3 protein is CASSYGQESDTQYF. The CDR3 DNA is TGTGCCAGCAGTTACGGGCAGGAGTCAGATACGCAGTATTTT.

The chain couples TRBV6-2 or TRBV6-3 to TRBJ2-7, with TRBD2 identical over 9 bases. Germline V gives CDR1 MNHEY, CDR2 SVGEGT. The CDR3 has 18 residues. With V trimmed by 2 bases and J by 2 bases, 13 bases remained unmatched. This chain's CDR3 is CASSYLLSGSAVTYEQYF. The CDR3 DNA reads TGTGCCAGCAGTTACCTCCTTAGCGGGAGTGCTGTAACCTACGAGCAGTACTTC.

The table lists this clonotype with a few counts. This rearrangement joins TRBV5-1 to TRBJ2-6; 7 nucleotides align to TRBD2. Germline V gives CDR1 SGHRS, CDR2 YFSETQ. V lost 1 base to trimming and J lost 1 base; unmatched junction nucleotides: 5. The CDR3 spans 17 residues. Here the CDR3 DNA reads TGCGCCAGCAGCTTGAGCGGGGTACTTTCTGGGGCCAACGTCCTGACTTTC. It encodes CASSLSGVLSGANVLTF.